This T cell receptor (beta chain) was recovered during a study of CD39 and CD103 CD8 tumor-infiltrating T cells (dated by TCRdb to the late 2010s). Regarding the research as a whole: Repertoire comparisons were shown for an HPV-positive HNSCC, an HPV-negative HNSCC, an ovarian cancer and a melanoma patient. Deep sequencing of TCRbeta CDR3 was used to compare the repertoires of CD8 TIL subsets, defined by CD103 and CD39, against those of peripheral memory CD8 T cells. Study-wide conclusions, independent of this receptor: Compared with DN and SP CD8 TILs and with blood memory CD8 T cells, DP CD8 TILs appeared more oligoclonal, with the top 30 clonotypes covering about 56-86%. DP TIL clonotypes were rarely detected in blood or uninvolved lymph node, whereas DN TIL clonotypes were found to largely overlap with peripheral memory CD8 repertoires.

Reading from cysteine to phenylalanine, the CDR3 counts 14 amino acids. Of the read, only the CDR3 DNA is kept; its 42 bases are in frame from base 1. V and J are truncated by 1 base and 4 bases respectively, leaving an intervening sequence of 7 bases. CDR1 and CDR2, looked up from the germline V gene, are SGHNT and YENEEA. For each subset, between 10,000 and 100,000 sorted cells were used for genomic DNA extraction with the DNeasy Blood and Tissue Kit. The TCRbeta V-J or V-D-J regions were sequenced and mapped through the immunoSEQ service, and coverage above 10x per sample was achieved. The paper's data handling went like this. The analysis included only productive rearrangements exported from the immunoSEQ Analyzer platform, and clonality was assessed using the 500 most abundant clones. The Morisita-Horn similarity index and the Jaccard index were used to quantify repertoire overlap between populations. Morisita-Horn similarity between CD8 T-cell subset TCR repertoires was measured in about 6 cancer patients. The immuneACCESS repertoire file appears here via TCRdb, limited to in-frame rearrangements. These files lack a portion of the clones; in checked studies, under half of the deficit traces to unresolved V genes, and the cause of the others is not known. V, J and clone size reflect that table, while D and trimming were determined from the DNA. The sample table records approximately 18,000 clones; around 90% of these occur just once. The ten largest clones add up to about 4.4% of the sample.

At the time of sample collection the patients were not on therapy, although prior treatments varied from chemotherapy, radiotherapy, surgery and immunotherapy to no treatment. After thawing, cells were enriched for T lymphocytes using a negative-selection kit, with EpCAM beads added for tumor-infiltrating lymphocytes. Memory CD8 T cells were sorted as CD8+CD4-CD45RA- cells regardless of CCR7 expression. Peripheral blood mononuclear cells were isolated by Ficoll-Paque PLUS gradient and cryopreserved before analysis. Populations were sorted on a FACSAria II to over 97% purity, and the cell pellets were frozen for TCR sequencing without being cultured. A note on this clone: Its binding antigen is unknown. It has no much larger one-base neighbor in the sample; base qualities were not kept.

The sequence is built from TRBV11-3 and TRBJ2-2; no confident D gene assignment can be made. This receptor was identified in a human donor with head and neck squamous cell carcinoma. Sequenced input: CD8+ T cells sorted from blood. The cell subset or site label of this sample denotes: total memory CD8 T cells (CD45RA-CCR7+/-) from blood or uninvolved lymph node. Read as DNA, the sequence is TGTGCCAGCAGCTTAGTAGGCGGCACCGGGGAGCTGTTTTTT. Translated, it reads CASSLVGGTGELFF.